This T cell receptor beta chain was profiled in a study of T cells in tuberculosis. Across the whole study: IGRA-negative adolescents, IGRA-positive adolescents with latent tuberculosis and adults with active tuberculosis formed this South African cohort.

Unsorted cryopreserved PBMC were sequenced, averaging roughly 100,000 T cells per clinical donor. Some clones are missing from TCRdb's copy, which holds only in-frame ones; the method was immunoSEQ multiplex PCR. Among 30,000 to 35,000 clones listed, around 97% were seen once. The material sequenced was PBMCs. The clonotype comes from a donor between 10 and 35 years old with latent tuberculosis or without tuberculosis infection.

CDR3 amino acids: CASSFQDRELYGYTF. Written as DNA, the CDR3 is TGTGCCAGCAGTTTTCAGGACAGGGAACTCTATGGCTACACCTTC. The rearrangement uses TRBV6-5 and TRBJ1-2; 8 bases fit TRBD1. There are 15 residues in the CDR3. In germline, CDR1 is MNHEY, CDR2 SVGAGI. Trimming took 4 bases from V and 4 from J; bases not matched to a gene: 8.